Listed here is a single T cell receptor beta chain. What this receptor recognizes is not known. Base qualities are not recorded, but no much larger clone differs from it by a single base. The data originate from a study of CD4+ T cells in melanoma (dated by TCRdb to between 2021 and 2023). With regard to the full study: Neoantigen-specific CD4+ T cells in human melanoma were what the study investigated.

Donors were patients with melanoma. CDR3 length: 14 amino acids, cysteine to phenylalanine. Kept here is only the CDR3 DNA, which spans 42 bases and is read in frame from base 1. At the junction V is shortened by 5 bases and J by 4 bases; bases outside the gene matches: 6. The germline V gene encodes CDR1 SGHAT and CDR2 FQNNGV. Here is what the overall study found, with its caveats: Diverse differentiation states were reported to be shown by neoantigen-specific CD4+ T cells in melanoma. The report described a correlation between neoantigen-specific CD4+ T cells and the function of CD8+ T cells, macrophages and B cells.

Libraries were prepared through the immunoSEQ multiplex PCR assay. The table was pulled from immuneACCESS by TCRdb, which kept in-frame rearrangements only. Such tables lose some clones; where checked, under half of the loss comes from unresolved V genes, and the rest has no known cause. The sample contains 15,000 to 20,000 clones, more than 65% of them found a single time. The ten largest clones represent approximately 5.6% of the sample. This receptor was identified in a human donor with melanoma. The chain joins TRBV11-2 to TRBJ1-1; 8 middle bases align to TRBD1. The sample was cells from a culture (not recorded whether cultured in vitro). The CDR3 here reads CASSPDRGGTEAFF. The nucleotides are TGTGCCAGCAGCCCCGACAGGGGAGGCACTGAAGCTTTCTTT.